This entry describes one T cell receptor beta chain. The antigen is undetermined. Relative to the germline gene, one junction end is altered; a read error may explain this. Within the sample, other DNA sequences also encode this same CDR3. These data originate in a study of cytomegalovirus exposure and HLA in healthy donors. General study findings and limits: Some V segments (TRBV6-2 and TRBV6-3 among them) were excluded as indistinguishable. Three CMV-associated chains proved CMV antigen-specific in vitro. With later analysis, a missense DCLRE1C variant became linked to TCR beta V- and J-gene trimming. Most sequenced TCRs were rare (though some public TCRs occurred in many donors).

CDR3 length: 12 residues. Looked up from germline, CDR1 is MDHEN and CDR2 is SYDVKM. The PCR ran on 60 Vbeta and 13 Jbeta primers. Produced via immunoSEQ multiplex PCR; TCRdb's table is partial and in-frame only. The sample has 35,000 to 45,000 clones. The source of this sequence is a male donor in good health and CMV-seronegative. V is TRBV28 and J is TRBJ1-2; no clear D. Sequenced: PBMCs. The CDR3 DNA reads TGTGCCAGCAGGACTGGTGGCTATGGTTACACCTTC. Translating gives CASRTGGYGYTF.